This T cell receptor beta chain was identified in a study of blood T cell repertoires in COVID-19. Study information: The cDNA or gDNA used as material had been derived from T cells, B-cell-depleted T cells, or PBMCs.

The J segment lost 9 bases and the V segment lost 0 bases, leaving 4 bases of the junction unmatched. CDR1 is MGHRA and CDR2 is YSYEKL in the germline V gene. The CDR3 is 14 residues long. Some clones are missing from TCRdb's copy, which holds only in-frame ones; the method was immunoSEQ multiplex PCR. This sample has 100,000 to 150,000 clones, with over 75% found just once. The TCR comes from a woman in her fifties or sixties with acute or convalescent COVID-19. Sequencing was performed on peripheral blood. This chain connects TRBV4-1 to TRBJ2-1; 8 nucleotides align to TRBD1. The chain's CDR3 is CASSQDRGPSEQFF. CDR3 bases: TGCGCCAGCAGCCAAGACAGGGGGCCGAGTGAGCAGTTCTTC.